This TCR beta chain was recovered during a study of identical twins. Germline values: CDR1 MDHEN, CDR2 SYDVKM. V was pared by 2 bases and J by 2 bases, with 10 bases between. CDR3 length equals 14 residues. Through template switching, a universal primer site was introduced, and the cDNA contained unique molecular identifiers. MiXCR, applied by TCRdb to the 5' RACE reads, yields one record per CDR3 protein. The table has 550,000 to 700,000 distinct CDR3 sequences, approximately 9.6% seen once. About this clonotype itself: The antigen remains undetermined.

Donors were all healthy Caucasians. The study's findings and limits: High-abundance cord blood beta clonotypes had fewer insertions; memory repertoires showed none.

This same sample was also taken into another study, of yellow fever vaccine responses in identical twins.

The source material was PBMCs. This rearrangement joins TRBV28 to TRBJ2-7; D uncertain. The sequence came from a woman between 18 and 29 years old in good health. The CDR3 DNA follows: TGTGCCAGCAGTTTACTTGGGGTTGCCTACGAGCAGTACTTC. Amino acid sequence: CASSLLGVAYEQYF. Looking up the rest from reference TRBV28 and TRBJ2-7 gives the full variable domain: DVKVTQSSRYLVKRTGEKVFLECVQDMDHENMFWYRQDPGLGLRLIYFSYDVKMKEKGDIPEGYSVSREKKERFSLILESASTNQTSMYLCASSLLGVAYEQYFGPGTRLTVT.